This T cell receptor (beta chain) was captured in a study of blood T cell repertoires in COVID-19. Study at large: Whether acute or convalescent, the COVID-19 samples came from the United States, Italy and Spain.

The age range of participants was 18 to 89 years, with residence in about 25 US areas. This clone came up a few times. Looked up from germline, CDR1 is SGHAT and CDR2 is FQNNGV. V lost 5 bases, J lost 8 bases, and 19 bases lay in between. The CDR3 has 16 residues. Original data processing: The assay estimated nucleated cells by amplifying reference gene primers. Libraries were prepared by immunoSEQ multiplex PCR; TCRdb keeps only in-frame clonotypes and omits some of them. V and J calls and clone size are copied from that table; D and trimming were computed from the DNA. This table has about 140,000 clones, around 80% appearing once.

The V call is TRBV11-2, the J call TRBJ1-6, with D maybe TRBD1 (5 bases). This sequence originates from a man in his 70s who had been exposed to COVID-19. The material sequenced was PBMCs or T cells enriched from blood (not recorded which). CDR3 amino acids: CASSRTGELTYSPLHF. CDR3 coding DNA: TGTGCCAGCAGCCGAACAGGAGAATTAACGTATTCACCCCTCCACTTT.